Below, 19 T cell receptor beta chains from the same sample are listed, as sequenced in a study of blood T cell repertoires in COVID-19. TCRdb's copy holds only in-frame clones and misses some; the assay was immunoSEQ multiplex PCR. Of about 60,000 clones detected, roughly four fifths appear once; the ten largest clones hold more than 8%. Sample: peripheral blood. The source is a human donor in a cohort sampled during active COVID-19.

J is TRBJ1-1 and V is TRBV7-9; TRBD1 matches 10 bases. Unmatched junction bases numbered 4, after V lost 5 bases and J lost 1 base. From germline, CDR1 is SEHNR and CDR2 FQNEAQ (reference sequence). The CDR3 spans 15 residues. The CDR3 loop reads CASSPRQGANTEAFF. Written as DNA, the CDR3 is TGTGCCAGCAGCCCCAGACAGGGGGCGAACACTGAAGCTTTCTTT.

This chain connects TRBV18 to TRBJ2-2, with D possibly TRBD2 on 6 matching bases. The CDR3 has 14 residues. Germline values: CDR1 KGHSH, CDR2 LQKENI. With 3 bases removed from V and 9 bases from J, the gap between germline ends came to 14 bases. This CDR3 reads CASSPGSGKRELFF. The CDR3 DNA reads TGTGCCAGCTCACCCGGGAGTGGGAAACGGGAGCTGTTTTTT.

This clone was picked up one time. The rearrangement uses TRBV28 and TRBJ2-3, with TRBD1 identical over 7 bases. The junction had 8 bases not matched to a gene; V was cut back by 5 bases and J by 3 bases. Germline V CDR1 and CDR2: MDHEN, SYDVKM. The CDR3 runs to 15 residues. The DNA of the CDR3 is TGTGCCAGCAGTCCCACAGGGGCTCAAACAGATACGCAGTATTTT. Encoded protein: CASSPTGAQTDTQYF.

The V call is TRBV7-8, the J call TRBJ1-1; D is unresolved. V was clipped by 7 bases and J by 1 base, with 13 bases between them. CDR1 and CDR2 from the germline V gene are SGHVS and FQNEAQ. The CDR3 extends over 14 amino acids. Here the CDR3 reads CASTQSVGNTEAFF. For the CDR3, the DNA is TGTGCCAGCACCCAAAGCGTGGGGAACACTGAAGCTTTCTTT.

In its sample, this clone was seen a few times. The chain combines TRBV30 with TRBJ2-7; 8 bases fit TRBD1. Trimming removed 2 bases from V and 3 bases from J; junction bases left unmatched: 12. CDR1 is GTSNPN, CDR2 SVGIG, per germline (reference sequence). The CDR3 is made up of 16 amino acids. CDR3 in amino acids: CAWSPIGQGLYYEQYF. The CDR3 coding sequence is TGTGCCTGGAGTCCCATCGGACAGGGACTTTACTACGAGCAGTACTTC.

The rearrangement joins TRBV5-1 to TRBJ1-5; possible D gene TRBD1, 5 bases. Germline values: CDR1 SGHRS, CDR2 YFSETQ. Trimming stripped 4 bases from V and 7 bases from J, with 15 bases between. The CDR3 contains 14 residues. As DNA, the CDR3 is TGCGCCAGCAGCCAAGACGCCGGGGGGCAGCCCCAGCATTTT. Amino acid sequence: CASSQDAGGQPQHF.

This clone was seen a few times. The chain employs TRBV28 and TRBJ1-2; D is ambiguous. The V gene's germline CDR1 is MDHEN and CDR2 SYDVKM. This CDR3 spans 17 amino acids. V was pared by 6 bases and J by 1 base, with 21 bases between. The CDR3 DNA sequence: TGTGCCAGCAGATCCAGAACAGCCGGGCGGGATAACTATGGCTACACCTTC. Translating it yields CASRSRTAGRDNYGYTF.

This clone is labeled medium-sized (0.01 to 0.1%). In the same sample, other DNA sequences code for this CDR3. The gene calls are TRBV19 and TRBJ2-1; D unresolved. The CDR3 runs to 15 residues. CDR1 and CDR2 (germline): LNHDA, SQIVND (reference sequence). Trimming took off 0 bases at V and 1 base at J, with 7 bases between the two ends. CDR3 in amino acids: CASSIDGGSYNEQFF. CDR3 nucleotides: TGTGCCAGTAGTATAGATGGCGGATCCTACAATGAGCAGTTCTTC.

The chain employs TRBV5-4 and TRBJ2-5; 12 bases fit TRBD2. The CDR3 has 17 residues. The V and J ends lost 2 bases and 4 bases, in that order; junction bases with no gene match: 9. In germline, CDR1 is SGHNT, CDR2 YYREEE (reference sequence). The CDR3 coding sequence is TGTGCCAGCAGCTTAGCTAGCGGGAGGGCCGGGATAGAGACCCAGTACTTC. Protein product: CASSLASGRAGIETQYF.

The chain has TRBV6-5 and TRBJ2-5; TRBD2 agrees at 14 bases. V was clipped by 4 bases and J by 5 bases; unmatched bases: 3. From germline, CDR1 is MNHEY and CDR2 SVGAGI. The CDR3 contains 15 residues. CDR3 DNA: TGTGCCAGCAGTTTAAGACTAGCGGGAGGGGAGACCCAGTACTTC. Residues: CASSLRLAGGETQYF.

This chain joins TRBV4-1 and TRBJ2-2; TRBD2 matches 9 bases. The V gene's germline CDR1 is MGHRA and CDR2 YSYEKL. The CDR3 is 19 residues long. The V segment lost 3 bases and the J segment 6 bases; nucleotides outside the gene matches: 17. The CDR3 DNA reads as TGCGCCAGCAGCCAGAAGAGATTGGGGGCGGGAGGGGTTCCCGGGGAGCTGTTTTTT. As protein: CASSQKRLGAGGVPGELFF.

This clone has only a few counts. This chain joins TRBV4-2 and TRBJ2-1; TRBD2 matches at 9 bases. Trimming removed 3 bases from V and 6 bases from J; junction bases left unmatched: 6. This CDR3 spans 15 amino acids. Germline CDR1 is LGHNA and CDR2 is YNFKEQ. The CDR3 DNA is TGTGCCAGCAGCCAGAGGACTAGCGCTAGCAATGAGCAGTTCTTC. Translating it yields CASSQRTSASNEQFF.

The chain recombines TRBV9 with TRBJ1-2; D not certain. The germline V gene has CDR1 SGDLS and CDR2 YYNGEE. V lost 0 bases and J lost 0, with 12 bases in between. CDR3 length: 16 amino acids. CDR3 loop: CASSVAPAGANYGYTF. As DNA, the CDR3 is TGTGCCAGCAGCGTAGCCCCCGCCGGGGCTAACTATGGCTACACCTTC.

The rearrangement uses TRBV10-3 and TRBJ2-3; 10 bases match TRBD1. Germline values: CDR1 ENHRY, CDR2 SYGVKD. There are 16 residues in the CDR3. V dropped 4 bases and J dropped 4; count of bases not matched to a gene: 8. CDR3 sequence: CAISGAGTGVPDTQYF. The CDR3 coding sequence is TGTGCCATCAGTGGGGCCGGGACAGGGGTTCCAGATACGCAGTATTTT.

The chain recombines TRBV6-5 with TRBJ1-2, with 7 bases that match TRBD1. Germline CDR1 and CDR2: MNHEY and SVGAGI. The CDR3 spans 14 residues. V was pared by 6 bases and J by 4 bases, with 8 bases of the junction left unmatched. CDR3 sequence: CASRTTGAGYGYTF. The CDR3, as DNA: TGTGCCAGCAGGACCACAGGGGCAGGCTATGGCTACACCTTC.

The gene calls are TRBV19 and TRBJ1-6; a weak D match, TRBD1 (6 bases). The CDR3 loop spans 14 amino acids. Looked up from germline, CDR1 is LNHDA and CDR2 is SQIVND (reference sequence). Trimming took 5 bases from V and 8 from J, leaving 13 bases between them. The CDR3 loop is CASSVTGKDSPLHF. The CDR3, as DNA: TGTGCCAGTAGTGTCACAGGGAAGGATTCACCCCTCCACTTT. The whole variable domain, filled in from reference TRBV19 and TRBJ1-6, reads DGGITQSPKYLFRKEGQNVTLSCEQNLNHDAMYWYRQDPGQGLRLIYYSQIVNDFQKGDIAEGYSVSREKKESFPLTVTSAQKNPTAFYLCASSVTGKDSPLHFGNGTRLTVT.

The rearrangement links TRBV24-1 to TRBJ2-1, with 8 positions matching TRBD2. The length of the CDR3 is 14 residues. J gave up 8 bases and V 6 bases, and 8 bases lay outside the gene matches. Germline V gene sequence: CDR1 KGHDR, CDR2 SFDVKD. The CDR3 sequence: CATSRSGRADEQFF. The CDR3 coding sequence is TGTGCCACCAGTCGTTCCGGGAGGGCCGATGAGCAGTTCTTC.

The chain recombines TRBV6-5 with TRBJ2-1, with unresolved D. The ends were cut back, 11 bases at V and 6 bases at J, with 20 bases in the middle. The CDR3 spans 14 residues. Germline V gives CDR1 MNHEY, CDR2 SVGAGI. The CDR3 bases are TGTGCCTGCCAGATGGGCCCTAAATTCAATGAGCAGTTCTTC. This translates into CACQMGPKFNEQFF.

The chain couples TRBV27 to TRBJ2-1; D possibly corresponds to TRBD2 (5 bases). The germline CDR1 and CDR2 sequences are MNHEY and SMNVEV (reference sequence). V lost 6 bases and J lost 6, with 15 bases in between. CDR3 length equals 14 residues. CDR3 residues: CASSWTVLSNEQFF. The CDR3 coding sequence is TGTGCCAGCAGCTGGACTGTCTTATCCAATGAGCAGTTCTTC.